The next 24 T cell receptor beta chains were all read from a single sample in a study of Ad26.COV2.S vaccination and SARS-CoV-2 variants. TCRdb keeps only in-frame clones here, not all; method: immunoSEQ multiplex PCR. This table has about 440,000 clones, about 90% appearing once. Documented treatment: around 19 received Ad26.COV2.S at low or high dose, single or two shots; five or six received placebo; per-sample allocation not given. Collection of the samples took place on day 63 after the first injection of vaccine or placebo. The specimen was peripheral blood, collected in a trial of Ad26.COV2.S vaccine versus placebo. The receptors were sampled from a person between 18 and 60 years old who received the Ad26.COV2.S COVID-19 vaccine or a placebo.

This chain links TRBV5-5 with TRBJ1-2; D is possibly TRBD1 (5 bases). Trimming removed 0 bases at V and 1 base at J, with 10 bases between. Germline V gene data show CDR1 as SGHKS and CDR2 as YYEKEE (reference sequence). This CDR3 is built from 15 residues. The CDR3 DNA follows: TGTGCCAGCAGCTTGGTGGGACTGGATAACTATGGCTACACCTTC. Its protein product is CASSLVGLDNYGYTF.

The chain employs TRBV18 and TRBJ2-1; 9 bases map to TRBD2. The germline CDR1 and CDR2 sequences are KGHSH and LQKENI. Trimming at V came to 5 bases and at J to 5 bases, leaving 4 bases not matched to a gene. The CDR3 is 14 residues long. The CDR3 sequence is CASSASGTNNEQFF. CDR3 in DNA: TGTGCCAGCTCAGCTAGCGGGACTAACAATGAGCAGTTCTTC.

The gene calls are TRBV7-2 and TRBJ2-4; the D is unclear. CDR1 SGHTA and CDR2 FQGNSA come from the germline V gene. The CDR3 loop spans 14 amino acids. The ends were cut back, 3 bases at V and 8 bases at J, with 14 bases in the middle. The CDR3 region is CASSFSHSRDIQYF. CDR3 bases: TGTGCCAGCAGCTTTAGTCACTCTAGAGACATTCAGTACTTC.

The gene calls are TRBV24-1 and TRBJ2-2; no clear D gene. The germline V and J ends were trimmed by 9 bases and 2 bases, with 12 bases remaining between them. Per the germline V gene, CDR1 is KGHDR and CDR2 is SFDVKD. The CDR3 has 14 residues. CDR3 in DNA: TGTGCCACCGGGCAGACCTCTAACACCGGGGAGCTGTTTTTT. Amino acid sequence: CATGQTSNTGELFF.

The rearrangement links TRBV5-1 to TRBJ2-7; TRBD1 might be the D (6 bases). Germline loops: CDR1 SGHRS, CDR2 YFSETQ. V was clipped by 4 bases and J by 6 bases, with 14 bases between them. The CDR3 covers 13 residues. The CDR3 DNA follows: TGCGCCAGCAGCATAATGGGACAAGGCGAGCAGTACTTC. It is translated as CASSIMGQGEQYF.

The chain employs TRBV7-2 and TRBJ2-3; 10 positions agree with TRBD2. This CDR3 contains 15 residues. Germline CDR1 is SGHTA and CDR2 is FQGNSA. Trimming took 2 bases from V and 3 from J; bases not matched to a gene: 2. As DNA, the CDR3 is TGTGCCAGCAGCTTAACGGGACTAGCGACAGATACGCAGTATTTT. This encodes CASSLTGLATDTQYF. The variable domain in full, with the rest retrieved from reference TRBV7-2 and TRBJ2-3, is GAGVSQSPSNKVTEKGKDVELRCDPISGHTALYWYRQSLGQGLEFLIYFQGNSAPDKSGLPSDRFSAERTGGSVSTLTIQRTQQEDSAVYLCASSLTGLATDTQYFGPGTRLTVL.

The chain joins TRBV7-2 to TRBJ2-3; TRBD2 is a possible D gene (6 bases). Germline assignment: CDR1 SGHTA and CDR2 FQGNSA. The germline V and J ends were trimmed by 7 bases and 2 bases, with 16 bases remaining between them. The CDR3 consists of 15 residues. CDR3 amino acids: CASKGLATTTDTQYF. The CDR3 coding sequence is TGTGCCAGCAAAGGGCTAGCGACTACCACAGATACGCAGTATTTT.

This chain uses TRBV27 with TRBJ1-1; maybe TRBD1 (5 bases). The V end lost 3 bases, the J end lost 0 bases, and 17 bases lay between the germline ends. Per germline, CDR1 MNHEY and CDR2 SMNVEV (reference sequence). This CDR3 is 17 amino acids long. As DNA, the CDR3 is TGTGCCAGCAGTTTCGCGGGGAGCGGGGGGATGAACACTGAAGCTTTCTTT. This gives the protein CASSFAGSGGMNTEAFF.

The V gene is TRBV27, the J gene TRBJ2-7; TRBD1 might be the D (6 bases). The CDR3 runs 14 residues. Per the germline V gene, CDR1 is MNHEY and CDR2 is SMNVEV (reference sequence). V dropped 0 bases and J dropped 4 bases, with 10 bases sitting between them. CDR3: CASSLSIQGYEQYF. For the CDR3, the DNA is TGTGCCAGCAGTTTATCAATCCAGGGGTACGAGCAGTACTTC.

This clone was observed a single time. This CDR3 reads CASSRSRASGIPGEQFF. CDR3 DNA sequence: TGTGCCAGCAGCCGAAGCCGGGCTAGCGGGATCCCAGGGGAGCAGTTCTTC. The chain has TRBV6-6 and TRBJ2-1; 9 nucleotides match TRBD2. Germline assignment: CDR1 MNHNY and CDR2 SVGAGI (reference sequence). CDR3 size: 17 residues. V lost 6 bases, J lost 10 bases, and 19 bases stayed unmatched.

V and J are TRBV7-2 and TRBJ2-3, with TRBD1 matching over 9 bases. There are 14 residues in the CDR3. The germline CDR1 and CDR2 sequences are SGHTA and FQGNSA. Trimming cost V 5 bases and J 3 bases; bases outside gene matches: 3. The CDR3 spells CASSQDRGTDTQYF. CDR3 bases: TGTGCCAGCAGCCAGGACAGGGGAACAGATACGCAGTATTTT.

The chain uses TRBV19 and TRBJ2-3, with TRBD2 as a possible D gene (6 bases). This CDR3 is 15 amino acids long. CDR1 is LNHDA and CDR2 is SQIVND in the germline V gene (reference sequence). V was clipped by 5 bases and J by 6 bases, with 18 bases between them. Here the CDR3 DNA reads TGTGCCAGTAGTTCCCCCGGGGAGGTGGCGGATACGCAGTATTTT. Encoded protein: CASSSPGEVADTQYF.

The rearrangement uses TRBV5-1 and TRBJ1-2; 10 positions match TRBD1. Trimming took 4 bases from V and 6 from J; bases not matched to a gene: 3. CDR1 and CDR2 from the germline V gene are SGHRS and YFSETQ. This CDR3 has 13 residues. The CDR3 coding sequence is TGCGCCAGCAGCGTAGGGACAGGGGATGGCTACACCTTC. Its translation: CASSVGTGDGYTF.

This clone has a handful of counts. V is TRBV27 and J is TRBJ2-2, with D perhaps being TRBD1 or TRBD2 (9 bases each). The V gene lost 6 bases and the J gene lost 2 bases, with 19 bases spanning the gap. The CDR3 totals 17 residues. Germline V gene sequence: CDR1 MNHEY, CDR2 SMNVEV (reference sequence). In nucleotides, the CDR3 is TGTGCCAGCAGCCCGCGGGAGGGACAGGGCAACACCGGGGAGCTGTTTTTT. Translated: CASSPREGQGNTGELFF.

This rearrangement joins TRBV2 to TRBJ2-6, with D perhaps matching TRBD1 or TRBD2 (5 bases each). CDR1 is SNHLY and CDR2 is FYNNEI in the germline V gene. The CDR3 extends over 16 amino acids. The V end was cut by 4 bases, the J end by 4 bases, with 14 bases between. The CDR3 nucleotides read TGTGCCAGCAGTGCGGGACGGACCGCCGGGGCCAACGTCCTGACTTTC. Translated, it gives CASSAGRTAGANVLTF.

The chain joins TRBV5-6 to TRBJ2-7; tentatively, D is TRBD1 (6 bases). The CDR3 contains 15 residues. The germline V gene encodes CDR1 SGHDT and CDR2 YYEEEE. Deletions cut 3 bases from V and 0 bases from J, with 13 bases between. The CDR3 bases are TGTGCCAGCAGCTATTTAACAGGGAGCTCCTACGAGCAGTACTTC. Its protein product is CASSYLTGSSYEQYF.

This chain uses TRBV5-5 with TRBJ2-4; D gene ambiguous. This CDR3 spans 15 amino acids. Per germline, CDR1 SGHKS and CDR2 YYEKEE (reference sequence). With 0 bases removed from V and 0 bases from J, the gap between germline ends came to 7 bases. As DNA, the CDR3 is TGTGCCAGCAGCTTGGGAACCTTAGCCAAAAACATTCAGTACTTC. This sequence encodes CASSLGTLAKNIQYF. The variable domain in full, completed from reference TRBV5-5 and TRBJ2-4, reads DAGVTQSPTHLIKTRGQQVTLRCSPISGHKSVSWYQQVLGQGPQFIFQYYEKEERGRGNFPDRFSARQFPNYSSELNVNALLLGDSALYLCASSLGTLAKNIQYFGAGTRLSVL.

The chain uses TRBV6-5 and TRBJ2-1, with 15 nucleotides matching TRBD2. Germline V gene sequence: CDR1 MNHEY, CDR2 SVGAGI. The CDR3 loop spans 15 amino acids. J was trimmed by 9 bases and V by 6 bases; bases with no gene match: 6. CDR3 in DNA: TGTGCCAGCAGGGGACTAGCGGGAGGTGATAGTGAGCAGTTCTTC. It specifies CASRGLAGGDSEQFF.

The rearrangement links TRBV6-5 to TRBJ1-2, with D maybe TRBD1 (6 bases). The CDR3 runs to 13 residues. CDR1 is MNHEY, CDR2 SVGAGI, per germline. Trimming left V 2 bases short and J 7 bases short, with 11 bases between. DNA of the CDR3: TGTGCCAGCAGTTACGGGGGGCAGGGTGGCTACACCTTC. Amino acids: CASSYGGQGGYTF.

The CDR3 DNA follows: TGTGCCAGCAGCTTATTAGGGTTGAACACTGAAGCTTTCTTT. Amino acid sequence: CASSLLGLNTEAFF. This chain links TRBV7-8 with TRBJ1-1; D uncertain. Germline-derived CDR1 and CDR2 are SGHVS and FQNEAQ. The CDR3 consists of 14 residues. The V end was cut by 2 bases, the J end by 0 bases, with 7 bases between.

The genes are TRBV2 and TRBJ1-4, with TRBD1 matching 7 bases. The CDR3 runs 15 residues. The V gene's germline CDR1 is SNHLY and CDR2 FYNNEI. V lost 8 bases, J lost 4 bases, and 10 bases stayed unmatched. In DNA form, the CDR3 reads TGTGCCAGCCTACGACGGGACAGCCGTAATGAAAAACTGTTTTTT. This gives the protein CASLRRDSRNEKLFF.

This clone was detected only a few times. CDR3 nucleotides: TGTGCCAGCCCGGGGAGTCTCAGCACAGATACGCAGTATTTT. It yields the protein CASPGSLSTDTQYF. The chain employs TRBV28 and TRBJ2-3; D may be TRBD2 (5 bases). CDR1 and CDR2 (germline): MDHEN, SYDVKM. Trimming removed 8 bases at V and 0 bases at J, with 12 bases between. The length of the CDR3 is 14 residues.

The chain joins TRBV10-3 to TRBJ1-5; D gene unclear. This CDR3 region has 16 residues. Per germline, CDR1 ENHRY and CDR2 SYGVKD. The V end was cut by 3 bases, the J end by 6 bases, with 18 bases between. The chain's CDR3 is CAISDLMGGVGQPQHF. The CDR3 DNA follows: TGTGCCATCAGTGATTTGATGGGTGGGGTTGGTCAGCCCCAGCATTTT.

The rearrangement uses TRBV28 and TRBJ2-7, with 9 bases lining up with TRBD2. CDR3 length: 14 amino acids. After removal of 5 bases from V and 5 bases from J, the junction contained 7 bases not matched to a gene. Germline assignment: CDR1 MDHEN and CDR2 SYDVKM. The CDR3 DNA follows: TGTGCCAGCAGTCTTAGCGGGAGCAGGCACGAGCAGTACTTC. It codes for CASSLSGSRHEQYF.